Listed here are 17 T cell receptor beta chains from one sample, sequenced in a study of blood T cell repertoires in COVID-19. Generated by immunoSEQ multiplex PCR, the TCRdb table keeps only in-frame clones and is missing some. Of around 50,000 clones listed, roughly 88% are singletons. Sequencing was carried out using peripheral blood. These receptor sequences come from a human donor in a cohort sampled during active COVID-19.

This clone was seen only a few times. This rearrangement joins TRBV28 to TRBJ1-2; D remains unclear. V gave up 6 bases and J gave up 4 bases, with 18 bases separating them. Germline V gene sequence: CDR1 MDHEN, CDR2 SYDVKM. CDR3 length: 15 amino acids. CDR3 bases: TGTGCCAGCAGGAACAAACAGACCCTTCGCTATGGCTACACCTTC. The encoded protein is CASRNKQTLRYGYTF.

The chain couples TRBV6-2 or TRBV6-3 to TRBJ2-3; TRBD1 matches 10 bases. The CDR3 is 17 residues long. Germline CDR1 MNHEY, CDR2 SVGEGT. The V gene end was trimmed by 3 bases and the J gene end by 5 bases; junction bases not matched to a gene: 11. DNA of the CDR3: TGTGCCAGCAGTTATAGGCGGGACAGGGGACCCGGAGATACGCAGTATTTT. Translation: CASSYRRDRGPGDTQYF.

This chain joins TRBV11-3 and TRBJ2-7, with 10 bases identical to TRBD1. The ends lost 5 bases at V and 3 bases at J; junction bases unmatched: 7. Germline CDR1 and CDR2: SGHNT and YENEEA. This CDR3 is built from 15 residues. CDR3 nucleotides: TGTGCCAGCAGCAGGCGGGGACAGGGGAGCTACGAGCAGTACTTC. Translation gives CASSRRGQGSYEQYF.

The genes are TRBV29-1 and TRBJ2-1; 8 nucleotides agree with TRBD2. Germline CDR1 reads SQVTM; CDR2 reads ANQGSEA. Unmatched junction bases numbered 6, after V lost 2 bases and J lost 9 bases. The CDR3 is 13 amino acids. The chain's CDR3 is CSVEWREVVEQFF. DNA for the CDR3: TGCAGCGTTGAATGGCGGGAGGTAGTTGAGCAGTTCTTC.

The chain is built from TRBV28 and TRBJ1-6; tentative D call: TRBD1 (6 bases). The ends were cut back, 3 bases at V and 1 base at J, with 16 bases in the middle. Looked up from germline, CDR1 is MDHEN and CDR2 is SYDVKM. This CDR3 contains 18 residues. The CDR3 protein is CASSFKTGSGSYNSPLHF. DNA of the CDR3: TGTGCCAGCAGTTTCAAAACAGGGAGTGGTTCCTATAATTCACCCCTCCACTTT.

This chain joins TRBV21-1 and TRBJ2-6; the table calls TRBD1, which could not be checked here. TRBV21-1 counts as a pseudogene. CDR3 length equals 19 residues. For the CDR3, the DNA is TGTGCCAGCAGCAAACTCAGGGCCCATCCAATCTCTGGGGCCAACGTCCTGACTTTC. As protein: CASSKLRAHPISGANVLTF.

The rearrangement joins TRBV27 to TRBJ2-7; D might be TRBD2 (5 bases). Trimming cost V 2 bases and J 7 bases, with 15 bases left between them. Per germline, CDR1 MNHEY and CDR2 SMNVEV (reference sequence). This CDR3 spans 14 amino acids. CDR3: CASSLRLANGEQYF. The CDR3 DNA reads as TGTGCCAGCAGTTTAAGGCTAGCCAATGGGGAGCAGTACTTC.

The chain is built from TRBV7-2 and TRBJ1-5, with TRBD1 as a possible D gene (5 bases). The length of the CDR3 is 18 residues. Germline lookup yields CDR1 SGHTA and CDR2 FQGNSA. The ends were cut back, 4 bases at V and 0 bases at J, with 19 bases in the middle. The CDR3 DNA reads TGTGCCAGCAGCTCTGGGCTACCTGGGGCCTATAGCAATCAGCCCCAGCATTTT. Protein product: CASSSGLPGAYSNQPQHF.

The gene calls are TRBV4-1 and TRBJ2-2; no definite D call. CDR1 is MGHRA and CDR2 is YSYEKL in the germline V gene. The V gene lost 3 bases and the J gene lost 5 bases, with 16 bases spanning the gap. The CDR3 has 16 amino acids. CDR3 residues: CASSQHRLAGTGELFF. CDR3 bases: TGCGCCAGCAGCCAGCATAGACTCGCCGGTACCGGGGAGCTGTTTTTT.

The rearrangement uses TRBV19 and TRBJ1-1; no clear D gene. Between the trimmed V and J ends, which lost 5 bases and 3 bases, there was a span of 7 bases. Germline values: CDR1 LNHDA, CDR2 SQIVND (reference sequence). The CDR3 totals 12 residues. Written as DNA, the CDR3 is TGTGCCAGTAGTCTCCTTTACACTGAAGCTTTCTTT. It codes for CASSLLYTEAFF. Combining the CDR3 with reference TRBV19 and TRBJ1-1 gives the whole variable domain DGGITQSPKYLFRKEGQNVTLSCEQNLNHDAMYWYRQDPGQGLRLIYYSQIVNDFQKGDIAEGYSVSREKKESFPLTVTSAQKNPTAFYLCASSLLYTEAFFGQGTRLTVV.

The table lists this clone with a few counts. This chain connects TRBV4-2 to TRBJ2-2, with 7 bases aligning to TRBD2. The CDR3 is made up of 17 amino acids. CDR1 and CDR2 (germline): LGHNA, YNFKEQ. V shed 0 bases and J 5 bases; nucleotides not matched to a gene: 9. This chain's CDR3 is CASSQELLAGRTGELFF. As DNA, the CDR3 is TGTGCCAGCAGCCAAGAGTTACTGGCCGGGAGGACCGGGGAGCTGTTTTTT.

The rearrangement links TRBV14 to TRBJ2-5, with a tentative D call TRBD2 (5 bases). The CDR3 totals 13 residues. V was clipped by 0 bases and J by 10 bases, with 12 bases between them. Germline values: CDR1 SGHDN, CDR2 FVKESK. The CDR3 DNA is TGTGCCAGCAGCCAAGATGAAGGGAGAGTCCAGTACTTC. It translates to CASSQDEGRVQYF.

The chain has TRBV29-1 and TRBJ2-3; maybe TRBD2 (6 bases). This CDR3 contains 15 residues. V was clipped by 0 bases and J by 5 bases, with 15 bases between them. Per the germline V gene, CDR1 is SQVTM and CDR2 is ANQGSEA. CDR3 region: CSVEDLGGTGDTQYF. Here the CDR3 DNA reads TGCAGCGTTGAAGATCTCGGCGGGACCGGAGATACGCAGTATTTT.

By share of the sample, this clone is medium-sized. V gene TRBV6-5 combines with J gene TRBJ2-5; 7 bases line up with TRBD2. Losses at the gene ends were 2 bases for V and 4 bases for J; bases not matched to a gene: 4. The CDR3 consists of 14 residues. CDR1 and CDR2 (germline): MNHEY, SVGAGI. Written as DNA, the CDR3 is TGTGCCAGCAGTTACGTGACTAGCCTAGAGACCCAGTACTTC. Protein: CASSYVTSLETQYF.

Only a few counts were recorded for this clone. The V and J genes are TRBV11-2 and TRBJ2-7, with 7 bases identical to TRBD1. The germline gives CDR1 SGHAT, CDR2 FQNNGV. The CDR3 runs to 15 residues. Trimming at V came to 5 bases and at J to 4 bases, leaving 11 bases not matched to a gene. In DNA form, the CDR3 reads TGTGCCAGCAGCGCAATACGACAGGGACCATACGAGCAGTACTTC. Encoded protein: CASSAIRQGPYEQYF.

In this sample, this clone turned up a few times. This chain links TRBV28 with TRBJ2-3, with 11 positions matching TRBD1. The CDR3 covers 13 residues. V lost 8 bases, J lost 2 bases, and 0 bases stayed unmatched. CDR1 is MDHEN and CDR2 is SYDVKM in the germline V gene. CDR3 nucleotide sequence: TGTGCCAGCGGACAGGGGGCCACAGATACGCAGTATTTT. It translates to CASGQGATDTQYF.

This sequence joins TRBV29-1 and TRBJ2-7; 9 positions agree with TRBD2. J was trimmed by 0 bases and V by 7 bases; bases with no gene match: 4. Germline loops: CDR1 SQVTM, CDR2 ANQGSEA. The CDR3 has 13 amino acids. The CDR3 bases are TGCAGCGCCGGGACTAGCCTCTCCTACGAGCAGTACTTC. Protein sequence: CSAGTSLSYEQYF.